A single sample gave rise to the 25 T cell receptor beta chains below, sequenced in a study of blood T cell repertoires in COVID-19. The table came from immunoSEQ multiplex PCR; TCRdb's copy has only in-frame clones and leaves some out. The sample lists 70,000 or so clones, roughly 80% occurring once. The sample comprised peripheral blood. These receptors came from a man aged 55 to 70 with COVID-19, enrolled during active disease.

This clone was observed a handful of times. V and J are TRBV21-1 and TRBJ2-5; the DNA was not used to check the table's D call, TRBD2. TRBV21-1 is listed as a pseudogene. CDR3 length: 16 amino acids. CDR3 amino acids: CASSRWVLAGVQTQYF. CDR3 sequence (DNA): TGTGCCAGCAGCAGGTGGGTACTAGCGGGGGTTCAGACCCAGTACTTC.

The chain uses TRBV27 and TRBJ1-2, with D perhaps matching TRBD1 (5 bases). CDR3 size: 14 residues. CDR1 MNHEY and CDR2 SMNVEV come from the germline V gene (reference sequence). Trimming cost V 4 bases and J 4 bases, with 13 bases left between them. CDR3 region: CASSSVETAYGYTF. CDR3 coding DNA: TGTGCCAGCAGTTCGGTGGAGACAGCCTATGGCTACACCTTC.

This clone was detected once. The chain links TRBV5-1 to TRBJ2-2, with TRBD1 identical over 10 bases. CDR3 size: 14 residues. The ends lost 8 bases at V and 1 base at J; junction bases unmatched: 2. CDR1 and CDR2 (germline): SGHRS, YFSETQ. The CDR3 nucleotides read TGCGCCAGTGACAGGGGGCAGAACACCGGGGAGCTGTTTTTT. It specifies CASDRGQNTGELFF. The full variable domain, its missing parts supplied by reference TRBV5-1 and TRBJ2-2, is KAGVTQTPRYLIKTRGQQVTLSCSPISGHRSVSWYQQTPGQGLQFLFEYFSETQRNKGNFPGRFSGRQFSNSRSEMNVSTLELGDSALYLCASDRGQNTGELFFGEGSRLTVL.

V and J are TRBV9 and TRBJ1-1, with D tentatively TRBD1 (6 bases). This CDR3 comprises 14 residues. Germline V CDR1 and CDR2: SGDLS, YYNGEE. The V gene lost 0 bases and the J gene lost 3 bases, with 9 bases spanning the gap. CDR3: CASSVDGQHTEAFF. In DNA form, the CDR3 reads TGTGCCAGCAGCGTAGACGGACAGCACACTGAAGCTTTCTTT.

The chain recombines TRBV21-1 with TRBJ2-7; whether TRBD1, the table's D call, matches the DNA was not checked. TRBV21-1 is annotated as a pseudogene. There are 13 residues in the CDR3. The CDR3 spells CASSDSRPKEQYF. The CDR3 region has the DNA TGTGCCAGCAGCGACAGTCGCCCTAAGGAGCAGTACTTC.

The gene calls are TRBV4-1 and TRBJ1-1; D may be TRBD1 (5 bases). V was trimmed by 1 base and J by 5 bases, leaving 17 bases between them. Looked up from germline, CDR1 is MGHRA and CDR2 is YSYEKL. There are 16 residues in the CDR3. The chain's CDR3 is CASSQVVALKGTEAFF. DNA for the CDR3: TGCGCCAGCAGCCAAGTAGTAGCCCTGAAGGGGACTGAAGCTTTCTTT.

The rearrangement links TRBV11-2 to TRBJ2-7; maybe TRBD1 (6 bases). The V gene's germline CDR1 is SGHAT and CDR2 FQNNGV. Trimming shortened V by 0 bases and J by 3 bases, and 18 bases separated the two germline ends. CDR3 length: 17 amino acids. In DNA, the CDR3 is TGTGCCAGCAGCTTAGACTCAAGGACAGCCCAATTCTACGAGCAGTACTTC. Translation: CASSLDSRTAQFYEQYF.

The chain links TRBV19 to TRBJ2-7; D is perhaps TRBD1 (5 bases). Germline-derived CDR1 and CDR2 are LNHDA and SQIVND (reference sequence). The CDR3 totals 13 residues. V lost 2 bases, J lost 3 bases, and 8 bases lay in between. The CDR3 coding sequence is TGTGCCAGTAGTATAAACAGGAACTACGAGCAGTACTTC. Its translation is CASSINRNYEQYF.

This rearrangement joins TRBV3-1 (or the pseudogene TRBV3-2) to TRBJ2-3, with D possibly matching TRBD2 (6 bases). Germline V gives CDR1 LGHDT, CDR2 YNNKEL (reference sequence). The V end lost 1 base, the J end lost 2 bases, and 13 bases lay between the germline ends. This CDR3 is 16 amino acids long. The CDR3 region has the DNA TGTGCCAGCAGCCAAGGAAGCGGGTCCTACACAGATACGCAGTATTTT. Its translation: CASSQGSGSYTDTQYF.

The chain employs TRBV2 and TRBJ1-5; 7 bases are a match to TRBD1. The CDR3 totals 14 residues. The V gene's germline CDR1 is SNHLY and CDR2 FYNNEI. The V gene end was trimmed by 3 bases and the J gene end by 6 bases; junction bases not matched to a gene: 5. CDR3 nucleotide sequence: TGTGCCAGCAGTGAGGCAGGGGGTTTTCAGCCCCAGCATTTT. This gives the protein CASSEAGGFQPQHF.

This chain connects TRBV11-3 to TRBJ1-1; 10 bases map to TRBD1. The CDR3 sequence is 14 residues long. After removal of 5 bases from V and 2 bases from J, the junction contained 2 bases not matched to a gene. Germline loops: CDR1 SGHNT, CDR2 YENEEA. CDR3 protein: CASSRDRGNTEAFF. The CDR3 nucleotides read TGTGCCAGCAGCAGGGACAGGGGAAACACTGAAGCTTTCTTT.

This clone was detected only a few times. The chain is built from TRBV12-5 and TRBJ2-7; possible D gene TRBD2, 5 bases. This CDR3 has 14 amino acids. Trimming stripped 3 bases from V and 3 bases from J, with 12 bases between. Germline values: CDR1 LGHNT, CDR2 FRNRAP. The CDR3 nucleotides read TGTGCTAGTGGTTTTAGAGCGAGCGGCTACGAGCAGTACTTC. This translates into CASGFRASGYEQYF.

The J gene is TRBJ2-2, the V gene TRBV6-4; no clear D gene. The CDR3 has 13 residues. Trimming left V 8 bases short and J 5 bases short, with 12 bases between. Germline CDR1 MRHNA, CDR2 SNTAGT. The CDR3 sequence: CASLDRRTGELFF. The DNA for the CDR3 is TGTGCCAGCTTAGACCGGAGAACCGGGGAGCTGTTTTTT.

J is TRBJ2-5 and V is TRBV7-9; D is possibly TRBD2 (5 bases). Trimming left V 2 bases short and J 5 bases short, with 6 bases between. This CDR3 has 12 amino acids. Germline V gene data show CDR1 as SEHNR and CDR2 as FQNEAQ (reference sequence). CDR3 bases: TGTGCCAGCAGCTTAAGCGGCGAGACCCAGTACTTC. The encoded protein is CASSLSGETQYF. Using reference TRBV7-9 and TRBJ2-5 for the parts outside the CDR3, the full variable domain is DTGVSQNPRHKITKRGQNVTFRCDPISEHNRLYWYRQTLGQGPEFLTYFQNEAQLEKSRLLSDRFSAERPKGSFSTLEIQRTEQGDSAMYLCASSLSGETQYFGPGTRLLVL.

The V and J genes are TRBV11-3 and TRBJ2-5; TRBD2 aligns across 10 bases. The germline CDR1 and CDR2 sequences are SGHNT and YENEEA. Unmatched junction bases numbered 4, after V lost 5 bases and J lost 4 bases. This CDR3 has 14 amino acids. CDR3 in amino acids: CASSRPSGRETQYF. As DNA, the CDR3 is TGTGCCAGCAGCCGTCCTAGCGGGAGAGAGACCCAGTACTTC.

The rearrangement links TRBV12-3 or TRBV12-4 to TRBJ1-2; D is ambiguous. V lost 7 bases and J 8 bases, leaving 17 bases between the germline ends. This CDR3 region has 13 residues. CDR3 sequence: CASTENQAEGYTF. CDR3 in DNA: TGTGCCAGCACCGAAAACCAGGCCGAAGGCTACACCTTC.

The rearrangement joins TRBV5-1 to TRBJ2-1; 13 bases map to TRBD2. Per germline, CDR1 SGHRS and CDR2 YFSETQ. With V trimmed by 0 bases and J by 9 bases, 0 bases remained unmatched. The CDR3 is made up of 14 amino acids. The CDR3 spells CASSLGLAGGEQFF. The DNA of the CDR3 is TGCGCCAGCAGCTTGGGACTAGCGGGAGGTGAGCAGTTCTTC. The full variable domain, with the rest looked up from reference TRBV5-1 and TRBJ2-1, is KAGVTQTPRYLIKTRGQQVTLSCSPISGHRSVSWYQQTPGQGLQFLFEYFSETQRNKGNFPGRFSGRQFSNSRSEMNVSTLELGDSALYLCASSLGLAGGEQFFGPGTRLTVL.

The rearrangement links TRBV11-3 to TRBJ2-7, with 8 bases identical to TRBD1. V gave up 5 bases and J gave up 6 bases; unmatched junction bases: 6. CDR1 is SGHNT, CDR2 YENEEA, per germline. This CDR3 spans 13 amino acids. The CDR3 reads CASSHQGAGEQYF. The CDR3 DNA reads as TGTGCCAGCAGCCACCAGGGGGCAGGCGAGCAGTACTTC.

This clone was detected a few times. The V call is TRBV11-3, the J call TRBJ1-1; 9 bases align to TRBD1. This CDR3 spans 16 amino acids. Germline CDR1 and CDR2: SGHNT and YENEEA. Losses at the gene ends were 1 base for V and 2 bases for J; bases not matched to a gene: 5. The CDR3 DNA is TGTGCCAGCAGCTTAGGAGGGGACAGGGCTAACACTGAAGCTTTCTTT. Translation: CASSLGGDRANTEAFF. The whole variable domain, remainder taken from reference TRBV11-3 and TRBJ1-1, is EAGVVQSPRYKIIEKKQPVAFWCNPISGHNTLYWYLQNLGQGPELLIRYENEEAVDDSQLPKDRFSAERLKGVDSTLKIQPAELGDSAVYLCASSLGGDRANTEAFFGQGTRLTVV.

V gene TRBV18 combines with J gene TRBJ1-1; TRBD1 matches at 9 bases. Trimming took 8 bases from V and 3 from J; bases not matched to a gene: 7. Germline assignment: CDR1 KGHSH and CDR2 LQKENI. The CDR3 is 14 amino acids. The CDR3 DNA is TGTGCCAGCGCGGGACAGGGAACGGACACTGAAGCTTTCTTT. Its protein product is CASAGQGTDTEAFF.

The CDR3, as DNA: TGTGCCTGGAGTGTGACAGGGGGCTCTGAGCAGTTCTTC. Translating it yields CAWSVTGGSEQFF. This chain connects TRBV30 to TRBJ2-1; 10 bases match TRBD1. In germline, CDR1 is GTSNPN, CDR2 SVGIG (reference sequence). The J segment lost 9 bases and the V segment lost 0 bases, leaving 2 bases of the junction unmatched. The length of the CDR3 is 13 residues.

The genes are TRBV5-6 and TRBJ1-6; tentative D call: TRBD1 (5 bases). V was pared by 0 bases and J by 8 bases, with 6 bases between. The CDR3 sequence is 13 residues long. Germline V gene lookup returns CDR1 SGHDT and CDR2 YYEEEE. For the CDR3, the DNA is TGTGCCAGCAGCTTGGACAGGTATTCACCCCTCCACTTT. This gives the protein CASSLDRYSPLHF.

The chain links TRBV2 to TRBJ2-4; TRBD1 aligns across 9 bases. Germline CDR1 is SNHLY and CDR2 is FYNNEI. The CDR3 covers 14 residues. The ends lost 6 bases at V and 7 bases at J; junction bases unmatched: 7. CDR3 protein: CASRAGQGMNIQYF. The CDR3 bases are TGTGCCAGCAGAGCGGGACAGGGTATGAACATTCAGTACTTC.

The chain has TRBV5-4 and TRBJ1-4; D unclear. V lost 3 bases and J lost 0, with 9 bases in between. CDR3 length: 15 residues. In germline, CDR1 is SGHNT, CDR2 YYREEE (reference sequence). The CDR3 region is CASSSTESTNEKLFF. DNA for the CDR3: TGTGCCAGCAGCTCCACCGAGTCAACTAATGAAAAACTGTTTTTT.

The V and J genes are TRBV3-1 (or the pseudogene TRBV3-2) and TRBJ2-3; TRBD2 agrees at 9 bases. This CDR3 contains 16 residues. V shed 4 bases, J shed 4 bases, and the junction held 9 bases outside the gene matches. Germline V gives CDR1 LGHDT, CDR2 YNNKEL (reference sequence). CDR3 nucleotides: TGTGCCAGCAGCCGGCAGGCGGGGGGGCCCCCAGATACGCAGTATTTT. Translating it yields CASSRQAGGPPDTQYF.